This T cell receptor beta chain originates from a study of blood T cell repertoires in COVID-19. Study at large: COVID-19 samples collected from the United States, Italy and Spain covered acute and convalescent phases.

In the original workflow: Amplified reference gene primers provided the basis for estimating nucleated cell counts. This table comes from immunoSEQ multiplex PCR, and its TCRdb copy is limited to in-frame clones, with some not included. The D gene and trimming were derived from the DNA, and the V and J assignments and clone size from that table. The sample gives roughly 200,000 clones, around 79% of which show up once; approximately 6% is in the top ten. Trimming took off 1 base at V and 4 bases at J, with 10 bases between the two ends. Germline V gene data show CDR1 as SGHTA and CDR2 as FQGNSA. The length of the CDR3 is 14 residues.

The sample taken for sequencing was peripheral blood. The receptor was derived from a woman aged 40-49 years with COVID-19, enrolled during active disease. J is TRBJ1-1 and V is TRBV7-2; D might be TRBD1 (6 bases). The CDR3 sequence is CASSLGQVLTEAFF. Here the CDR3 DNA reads TGTGCCAGCAGCTTAGGACAGGTCCTCACTGAAGCTTTCTTT.